Listed below are T cell receptor beta chains from one sample, sequenced in a study of cytomegalovirus exposure and HLA in healthy donors. Using immunoSEQ multiplex PCR, the repertoire was profiled, and TCRdb retains in-frame clones only, with some absent. The sample data list 150,000 to 200,000 clones. The sample was PBMCs. Source of these receptors: a young woman in good health and CMV-seropositive. Each CDR3 is given with its conserved first and last residue. The D gene is left open where the match is weak.

TRBJ2-6 - TRBV29-1 TGCAGCGTTCAGGGGACCTACTCTGGGGCCAACGTCCTGACTTTC CSVQGTYSGANVLTF
TRBJ2-5 TRBD1 TRBV5-4 TGTGCCAGCAGCTCCCGGACAGGGGGCGCCCCAGAGACCCAGTACTTC CASSSRTGGAPETQYF
TRBJ2-4 TRBD2 TRBV7-8 TGTGCCAGCAGCGCACCACTAGCGGGGGGGCGGTTAGCCAAAAACATTCAGTACTTC CASSAPLAGGRLAKNIQYF
TRBJ2-5 - TRBV4-2 TGTGCCAGCAGCCAAGAGGGGGGAGAGACCCAGTACTTC CASSQEGGETQYF
TRBJ2-3 - TRBV5-1 TGCGCCAGCAGCTTGGGGACTATCACAGATACGCAGTATTTT CASSLGTITDTQYF
TRBJ1-1 TRBD1 TRBV19 TGTGCCAGTAGTATCTGGGGACAGTCCGAAGCTTTCTTT CASSIWGQSEAFF
TRBJ2-5 - TRBV5-1 TGCGCCAGCAGCTTGGCCTTTCGGACAGAACAAGAGACCCAGTACTTC CASSLAFRTEQETQYF
TRBJ1-5 TRBD1 TRBV7-8 TGTGCCAGCAGCCCGGGACAGTATCAGCCCCAGCATTTT CASSPGQYQPQHF
TRBJ1-4 TRBD1 TRBV2 TGTGCCAGCAGTGAATCCAGGGGGAATGAAAAACTGTTTTTT CASSESRGNEKLFF
TRBJ1-2 - TRBV25-1 TGTGCCAGCAGTGAACAGGGTGGGTATGGCTACACCTTC CASSEQGGYGYTF
TRBJ1-3 TRBD1 TRBV5-4 TGTGCCAGCAGCTTGGACGCAGGGGGCTCTGGAAACACCATATATTTT CASSLDAGGSGNTIYF
TRBJ1-5 - TRBV30 TGTGCCTGGAATCAAGAGGGTTATCAGCCCCAGCATTTT CAWNQEGYQPQHF
TRBJ1-4 - TRBV29-1 TGCAGCGCGGGCCTGGGGAGGGAAAAACTGTTTTTT CSAGLGREKLFF
TRBJ1-3 TRBD1 TRBV6-6 TGTGCCAGCAGTTACTTCGGGACAGGGTTAATTCTGGCCATATATTTT CASSYFGTGLILAIYF
TRBJ2-5 TRBD1 TRBV11-3 TGTGCCAGCAGCTTGGGAGGGACAGGGGGCATGAAGACCCAGTACTTC CASSLGGTGGMKTQYF
TRBJ1-5 TRBD1 TRBV5-4 TGTGCCAGCAGCGTGGACAGGGCAAATCAGCCCCAGCATTTT CASSVDRANQPQHF
TRBJ1-5 - TRBV19 TGTGCCAGTAGTTTCCCCGAGGGATTCGGCAATCAGCCCCAGCATTTT CASSFPEGFGNQPQHF
TRBJ1-2 - TRBV19 TGTGCCAGTAGTATGCGGGGGAGGTCAAACTATGGCTACACCTTC CASSMRGRSNYGYTF
TRBJ2-7 TRBD2 TRBV11-3 TGTGCCAGCAGCTTAGCGGGCGGGAGCTCCTACGAGCAGTACTTC CASSLAGGSSYEQYF
TRBJ1-1 - TRBV18 TGTGCCAGCTCAGAGCGGATCCCGAACACTGAAGCTTTCTTT CASSERIPNTEAFF
TRBJ2-5 TRBD2 TRBV4-2 TGTGCCAGCAGCCAAGATCGGGGTAGCGGGAGAGAGACCCAGTACTTC CASSQDRGSGRETQYF
TRBJ1-1 - TRBV6-5 TGTGCCAGCAGTCCCAGGACAGCGAACACTGAAGCTTTCTTT CASSPRTANTEAFF
TRBJ2-3 TRBD1 TRBV19 TGTGCCAGTAGTCCCTCGGGACAGGTTAGCACAGATACGCAGTATTTT CASSPSGQVSTDTQYF
TRBJ1-5 - TRBV10-3 TGTGCCACCACGGACAGAAGCAATCAGCCCCAGCATTTT CATTDRSNQPQHF
TRBJ1-2 - TRBV27 TGTGCCAGCAGTTTTTCAGGGAACTATGGCTACACCTTC CASSFSGNYGYTF
TRBJ2-2 - TRBV2 TGTGCCAGCAGTCCCCAACACGGGGTGGGCGGGGAGCTGTTTTTT CASSPQHGVGGELFF
TRBJ1-1 - TRBV6-5 TGTGCCAGCAGTTACTCTGCAGCGAATACTGAAGCTTTCTTT CASSYSAANTEAFF
TRBJ2-3 TRBD2 TRBV19 TGTGCCAGTAGTATAGGGGGCGGGGGGGCCGGAGATACGCAGTATTTT CASSIGGGGAGDTQYF